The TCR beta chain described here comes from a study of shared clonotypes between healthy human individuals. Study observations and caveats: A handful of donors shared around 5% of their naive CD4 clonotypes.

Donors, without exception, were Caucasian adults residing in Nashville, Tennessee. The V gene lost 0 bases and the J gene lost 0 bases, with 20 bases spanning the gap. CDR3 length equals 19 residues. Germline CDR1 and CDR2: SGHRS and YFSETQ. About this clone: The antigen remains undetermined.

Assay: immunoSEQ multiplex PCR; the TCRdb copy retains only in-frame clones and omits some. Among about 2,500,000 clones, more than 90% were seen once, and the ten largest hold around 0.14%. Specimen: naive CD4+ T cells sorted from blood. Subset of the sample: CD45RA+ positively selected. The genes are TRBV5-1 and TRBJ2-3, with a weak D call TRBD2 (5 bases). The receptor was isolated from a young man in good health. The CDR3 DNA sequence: TGCGCCAGCAGCTTGGGTTTGCAGGCGGCTTGGGAGAGCACAGATACGCAGTATTTT. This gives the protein CASSLGLQAAWESTDTQYF. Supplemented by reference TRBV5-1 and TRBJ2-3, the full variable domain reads KAGVTQTPRYLIKTRGQQVTLSCSPISGHRSVSWYQQTPGQGLQFLFEYFSETQRNKGNFPGRFSGRQFSNSRSEMNVSTLELGDSALYLCASSLGLQAAWESTDTQYFGPGTRLTVL.